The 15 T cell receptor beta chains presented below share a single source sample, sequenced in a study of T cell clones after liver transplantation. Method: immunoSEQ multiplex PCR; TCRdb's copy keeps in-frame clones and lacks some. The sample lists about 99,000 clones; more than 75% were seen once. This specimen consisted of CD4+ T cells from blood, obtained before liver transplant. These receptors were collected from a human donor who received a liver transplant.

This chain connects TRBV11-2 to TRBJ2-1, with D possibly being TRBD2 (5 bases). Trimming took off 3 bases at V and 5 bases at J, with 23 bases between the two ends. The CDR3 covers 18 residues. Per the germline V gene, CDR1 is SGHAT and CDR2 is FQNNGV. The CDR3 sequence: CASSLRAGAVRGNNEQFF. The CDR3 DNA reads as TGTGCCAGCAGCTTGCGCGCTGGAGCGGTAAGAGGGAACAATGAGCAGTTCTTC.

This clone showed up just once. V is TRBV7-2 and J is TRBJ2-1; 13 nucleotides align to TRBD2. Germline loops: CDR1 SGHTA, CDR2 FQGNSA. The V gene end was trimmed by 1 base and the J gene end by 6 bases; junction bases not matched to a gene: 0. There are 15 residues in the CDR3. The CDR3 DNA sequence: TGTGCCAGCAGCTTAGGGACTAGCGGGAGCAATGAGCAGTTCTTC. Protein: CASSLGTSGSNEQFF.

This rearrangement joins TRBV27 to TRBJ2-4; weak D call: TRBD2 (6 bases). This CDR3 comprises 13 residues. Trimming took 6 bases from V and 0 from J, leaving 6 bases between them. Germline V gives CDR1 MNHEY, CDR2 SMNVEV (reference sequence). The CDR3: CASREGAKNIQYF. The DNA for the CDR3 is TGTGCCAGCAGGGAGGGAGCCAAAAACATTCAGTACTTC.

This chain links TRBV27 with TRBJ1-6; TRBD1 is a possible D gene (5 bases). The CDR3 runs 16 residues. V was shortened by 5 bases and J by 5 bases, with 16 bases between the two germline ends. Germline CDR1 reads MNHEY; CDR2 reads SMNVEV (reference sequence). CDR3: CASSPASGGNNSPLHF. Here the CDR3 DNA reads TGTGCCAGCAGTCCCGCCAGTGGGGGGAATAATTCACCCCTCCACTTT.

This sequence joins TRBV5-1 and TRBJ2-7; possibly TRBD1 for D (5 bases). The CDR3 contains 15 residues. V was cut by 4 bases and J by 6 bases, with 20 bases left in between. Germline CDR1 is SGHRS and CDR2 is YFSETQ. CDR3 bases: TGCGCCAGCAGCATGGCGCTTTCAGGGTTCGGCGAGCAGTACTTC. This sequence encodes CASSMALSGFGEQYF.

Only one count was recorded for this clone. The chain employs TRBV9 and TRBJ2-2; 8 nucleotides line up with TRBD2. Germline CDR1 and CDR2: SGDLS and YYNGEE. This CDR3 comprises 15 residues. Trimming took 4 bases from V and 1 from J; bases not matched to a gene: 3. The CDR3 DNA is TGTGCCAGCAGCACCGGGGGGGTGAACACCGGGGAGCTGTTTTTT. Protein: CASSTGGVNTGELFF.

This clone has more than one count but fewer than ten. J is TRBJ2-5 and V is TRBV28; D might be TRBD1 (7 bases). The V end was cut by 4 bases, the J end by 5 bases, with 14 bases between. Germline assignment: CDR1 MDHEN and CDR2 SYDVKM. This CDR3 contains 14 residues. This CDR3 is CASSWTGGRETQYF. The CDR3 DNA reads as TGTGCCAGCAGTTGGACAGGAGGGAGGGAGACCCAGTACTTC.

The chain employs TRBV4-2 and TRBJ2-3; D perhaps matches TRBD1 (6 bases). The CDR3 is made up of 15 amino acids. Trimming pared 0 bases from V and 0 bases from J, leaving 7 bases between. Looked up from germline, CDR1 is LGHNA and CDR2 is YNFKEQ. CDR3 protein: CASSQDGGSTDTQYF. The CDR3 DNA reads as TGTGCCAGCAGCCAAGATGGGGGCAGCACAGATACGCAGTATTTT.

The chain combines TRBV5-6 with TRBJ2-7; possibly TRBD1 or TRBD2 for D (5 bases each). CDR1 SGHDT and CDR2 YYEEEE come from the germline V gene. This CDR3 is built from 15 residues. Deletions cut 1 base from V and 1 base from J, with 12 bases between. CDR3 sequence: CASSLWGLGSYEQYF. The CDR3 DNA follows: TGTGCCAGCAGCTTGTGGGGGTTAGGGTCCTACGAGCAGTACTTC. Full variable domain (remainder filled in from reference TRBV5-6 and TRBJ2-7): DAGVTQSPTHLIKTRGQQVTLRCSPKSGHDTVSWYQQALGQGPQFIFQYYEEEERQRGNFPDRFSGHQFPNYSSELNVNALLLGDSALYLCASSLWGLGSYEQYFGPGTRLTVT.

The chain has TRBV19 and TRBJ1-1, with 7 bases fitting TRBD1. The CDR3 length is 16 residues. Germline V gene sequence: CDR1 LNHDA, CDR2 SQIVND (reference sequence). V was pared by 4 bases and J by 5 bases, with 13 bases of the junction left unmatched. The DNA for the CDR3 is TGTGCCAGTAGTACTCGTAGAGGGGGCGGAACGACTGAAGCTTTCTTT. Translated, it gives CASSTRRGGGTTEAFF. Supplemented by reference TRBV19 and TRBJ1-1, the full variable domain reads DGGITQSPKYLFRKEGQNVTLSCEQNLNHDAMYWYRQDPGQGLRLIYYSQIVNDFQKGDIAEGYSVSREKKESFPLTVTSAQKNPTAFYLCASSTRRGGGTTEAFFGQGTRLTVV.

The CDR3 DNA follows: TGTGCCAGCAGCGCGGACACGAACACTGAAGCTTTCTTT. Translating it yields CASSADTNTEAFF. The rearrangement uses TRBV7-6 and TRBJ1-1; weak D call: TRBD1 (5 bases). V lost 5 bases and J 1 base, leaving 8 bases between the germline ends. Germline V gene sequence: CDR1 SGHVS, CDR2 FNYEAQ. The CDR3 has 13 residues.

As DNA, the CDR3 is TGTGCCAGTAGTATAGATCTATCCAGTGTAATTCGATATGGCTACACCTTC. As protein: CASSIDLSSVIRYGYTF. V and J are TRBV19 and TRBJ1-2; D call uncertain. V dropped 0 bases and J dropped 5 bases, with 19 bases sitting between them. This CDR3 is built from 17 residues. Germline CDR1 LNHDA, CDR2 SQIVND (reference sequence).

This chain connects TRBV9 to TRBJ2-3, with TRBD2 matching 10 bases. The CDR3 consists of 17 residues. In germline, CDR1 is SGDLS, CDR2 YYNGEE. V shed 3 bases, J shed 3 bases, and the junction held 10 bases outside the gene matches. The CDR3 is CASSGGGISGRTDTQYF. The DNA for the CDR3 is TGTGCCAGCAGCGGAGGGGGGATTAGCGGGAGGACAGATACGCAGTATTTT. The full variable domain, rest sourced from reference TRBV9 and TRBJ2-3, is DSGVTQTPKHLITATGQRVTLRCSPRSGDLSVYWYQQSLDQGLQFLIQYYNGEERAKGNILERFSAQQFPDLHSELNLSSLELGDSALYFCASSGGGISGRTDTQYFGPGTRLTVL.

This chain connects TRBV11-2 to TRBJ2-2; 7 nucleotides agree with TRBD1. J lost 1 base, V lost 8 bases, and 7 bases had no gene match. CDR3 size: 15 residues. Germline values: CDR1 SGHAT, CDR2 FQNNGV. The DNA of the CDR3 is TGTGCCAGCTTCAGAACAGGGGAGAACACCGGGGAGCTGTTTTTT. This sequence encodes CASFRTGENTGELFF.

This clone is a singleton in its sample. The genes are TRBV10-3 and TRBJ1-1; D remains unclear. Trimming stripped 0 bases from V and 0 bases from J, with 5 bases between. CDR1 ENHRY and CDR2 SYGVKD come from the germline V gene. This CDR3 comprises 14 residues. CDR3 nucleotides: TGTGCCATCAGTGAGTCGGGAGTGAACACTGAAGCTTTCTTT. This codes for CAISESGVNTEAFF.